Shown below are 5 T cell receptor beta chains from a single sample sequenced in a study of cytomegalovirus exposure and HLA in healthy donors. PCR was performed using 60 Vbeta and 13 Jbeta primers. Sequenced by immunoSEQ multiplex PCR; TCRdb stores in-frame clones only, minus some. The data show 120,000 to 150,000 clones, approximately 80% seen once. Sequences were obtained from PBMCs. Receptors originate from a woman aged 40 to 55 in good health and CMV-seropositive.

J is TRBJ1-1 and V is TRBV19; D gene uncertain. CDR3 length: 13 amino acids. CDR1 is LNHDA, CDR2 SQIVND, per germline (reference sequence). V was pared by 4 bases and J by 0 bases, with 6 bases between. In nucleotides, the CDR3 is TGTGCCAGTAGTACAGGTTTGAACACTGAAGCTTTCTTT. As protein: CASSTGLNTEAFF.

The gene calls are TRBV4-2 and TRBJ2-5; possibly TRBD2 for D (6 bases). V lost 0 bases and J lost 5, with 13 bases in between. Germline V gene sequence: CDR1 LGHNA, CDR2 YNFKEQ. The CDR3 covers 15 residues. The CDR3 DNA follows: TGTGCCAGCAGCCAAGATCTATTTGGGGGGGAGACCCAGTACTTC. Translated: CASSQDLFGGETQYF.

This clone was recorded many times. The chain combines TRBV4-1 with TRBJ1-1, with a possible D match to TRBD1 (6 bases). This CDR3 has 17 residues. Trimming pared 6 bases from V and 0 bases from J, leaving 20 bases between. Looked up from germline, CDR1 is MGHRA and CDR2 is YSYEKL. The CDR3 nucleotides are TGCGCCAGCAGACGACAGGATTTGGTATCCATGAACACTGAAGCTTTCTTT. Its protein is CASRRQDLVSMNTEAFF.

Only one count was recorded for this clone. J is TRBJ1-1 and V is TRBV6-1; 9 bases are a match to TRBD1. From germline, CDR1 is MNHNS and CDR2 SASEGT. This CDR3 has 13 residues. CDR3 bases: TGTGCTTTAGAACCGGGACAGGGCACTGAAGCTTTCTTT. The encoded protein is CALEPGQGTEAFF.

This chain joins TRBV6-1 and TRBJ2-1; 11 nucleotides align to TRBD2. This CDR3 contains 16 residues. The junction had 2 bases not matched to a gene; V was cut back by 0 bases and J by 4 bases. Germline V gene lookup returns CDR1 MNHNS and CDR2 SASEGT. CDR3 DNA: TGTGCCAGCAGTGAAGCTACTAGCGGGAGTTACAATGAGCAGTTCTTC. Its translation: CASSEATSGSYNEQFF.